The 32 T cell receptor beta chains below all came from one sample that was sequenced in a study of CD8+ T cells in alopecia areata. The sequencing template was cDNA reverse transcribed from extracted RNA. Here immunoSEQ multiplex PCR was the method, and the copy in TCRdb shows in-frame clones only, minus some. The sample records around 86,000 clones, over 70% being singletons. Noted treatment: oral pan-JAK inhibitor, 5-10 mg twice daily. The starting material was CD8+ T cells sorted from blood, obtained between weeks 43 and 45, from a patient treated with tofacitinib. These receptor sequences come from a human donor with alopecia areata.

The rearrangement links TRBV12-5 to TRBJ2-7; no clear D. Germline V gene data show CDR1 as LGHNT and CDR2 as FRNRAP. This CDR3 has 12 residues. V gave up 0 bases and J gave up 4 bases, with 4 bases separating them. The CDR3 sequence: CASGLVGYEQYF. CDR3 DNA sequence: TGTGCTAGTGGTTTGGTGGGATACGAGCAGTACTTC.

The V and J genes are TRBV7-2 and TRBJ1-5; no firm D call. In germline, CDR1 is SGHTA, CDR2 FQGNSA. V was trimmed by 1 base and J by 5 bases, leaving 9 bases between them. This CDR3 is 14 amino acids long. The chain's CDR3 is CASSLVGSDQPQHF. CDR3 bases: TGTGCCAGCAGCTTAGTCGGGAGTGATCAGCCCCAGCATTTT. Drawing the rest from reference TRBV7-2 and TRBJ1-5, the complete variable domain is GAGVSQSPSNKVTEKGKDVELRCDPISGHTALYWYRQSLGQGLEFLIYFQGNSAPDKSGLPSDRFSAERTGGSVSTLTIQRTQQEDSAVYLCASSLVGSDQPQHFGDGTRLSIL.

The gene calls are TRBV25-1 and TRBJ2-2; D remains unclear. Trimming left V 2 bases short and J 7 bases short, with 23 bases between. The CDR3 is 18 residues long. The germline V gene has CDR1 MGHDK and CDR2 SYGVNS. The CDR3 region has the DNA TGTGCCAGCAGTGAAACCGGACGGCCAGACGTGTTGGGCGGGGAGCTGTTTTTT. Translated: CASSETGRPDVLGGELFF.

This clone appeared once. The chain carries TRBV2 and TRBJ2-7, with D maybe TRBD1 (6 bases). Trimming took off 4 bases at V and 6 bases at J, with 13 bases between the two ends. Germline-derived CDR1 and CDR2 are SNHLY and FYNNEI. The CDR3 covers 13 residues. The CDR3 reads CASSADSPTEQYF. The CDR3 DNA reads TGTGCCAGCAGTGCGGACAGCCCCACCGAGCAGTACTTC.

The chain uses TRBV12-5 and TRBJ2-5, with D possibly TRBD2 on 7 matching bases. The ends were cut back, 10 bases at V and 5 bases at J, with 17 bases in the middle. The CDR3 is 13 residues long. Germline V gives CDR1 LGHNT, CDR2 FRNRAP. The CDR3 DNA reads TGTGCTACCGAAGAGGGGGGGATGGAGACCCAGTACTTC. Protein: CATEEGGMETQYF.

The V and J genes are TRBV4-1 and TRBJ2-3; D is unresolved. V lost 1 base and J 2 bases, leaving 4 bases between the germline ends. The germline V gene has CDR1 MGHRA and CDR2 YSYEKL. This CDR3 region has 13 residues. CDR3 sequence reads: CASSQVVTDTQYF. The DNA of the CDR3 is TGCGCCAGCAGCCAAGTTGTCACAGATACGCAGTATTTT.

V usage is TRBV19 and J usage is TRBJ1-2; D call uncertain. The CDR3 length is 17 residues. CDR1 is LNHDA and CDR2 is SQIVND in the germline V gene (reference sequence). V lost 5 bases and J lost 3, with 22 bases in between. The CDR3 DNA reads as TGTGCCAGTAGTGAGGTTACCGGAATTCCGAACGACTATGGCTACACCTTC. It yields the protein CASSEVTGIPNDYGYTF. Looking up the rest from reference TRBV19 and TRBJ1-2 gives the full variable domain: DGGITQSPKYLFRKEGQNVTLSCEQNLNHDAMYWYRQDPGQGLRLIYYSQIVNDFQKGDIAEGYSVSREKKESFPLTVTSAQKNPTAFYLCASSEVTGIPNDYGYTFGSGTRLTVV.

The chain links TRBV7-8 to TRBJ1-4, with a tentative D call TRBD1 (5 bases). The CDR3 length is 15 residues. Germline V gene data show CDR1 as SGHVS and CDR2 as FQNEAQ. Between the trimmed V and J ends, which lost 5 bases and 5 bases, there was a span of 15 bases. The DNA of the CDR3 is TGTGCCAGCAGCCCTGGGGACGAACCGAATGAAAAACTGTTTTTT. This sequence encodes CASSPGDEPNEKLFF.

CDR3 nucleotide sequence: TGCGCCAGCAGAAAAGGGGGCCACGAGCAGTACTTC. This gives the protein CASRKGGHEQYF. The chain recombines TRBV4-3 with TRBJ2-7; 7 bases agree with TRBD1. This CDR3 contains 12 residues. CDR1 LGHNA and CDR2 YSLEER come from the germline V gene. V dropped 6 bases and J dropped 5; count of bases not matched to a gene: 4.

J is TRBJ2-2 and V is TRBV4-1, with D unclear. Germline V gene lookup returns CDR1 MGHRA and CDR2 YSYEKL. CDR3 length: 12 residues. The V and J ends lost 1 base and 9 bases respectively, with 6 bases between them. The DNA of the CDR3 is TGCGCCAGCAGCCAAGTTGGCCGGGAGCTGTTTTTT. As protein: CASSQVGRELFF.

There are a few counts of this clone. The genes are TRBV27 and TRBJ2-7; 8 bases match TRBD1. Germline assignment: CDR1 MNHEY and CDR2 SMNVEV (reference sequence). J was trimmed by 0 bases and V by 4 bases; bases with no gene match: 11. The CDR3 extends over 17 amino acids. The CDR3 loop is CASSYSLGDRGSYEQYF. Here the CDR3 DNA reads TGTGCCAGCAGTTACTCGCTAGGTGACAGGGGCTCCTACGAGCAGTACTTC.

The chain couples TRBV23-1 to TRBJ1-2; maybe TRBD1 (5 bases). TRBV23-1 is classed as an ORF, of uncertain function. CDR3 length: 14 amino acids. V was pared by 2 bases and J by 0 bases, with 7 bases between. CDR3: CASSQGHPNYGYTF. CDR3 nucleotides: TGCGCCAGCAGTCAAGGACACCCTAACTATGGCTACACCTTC.

The J gene is TRBJ2-1, the V gene TRBV7-9; D may be TRBD2 (5 bases). The CDR3 runs 15 residues. The germline gives CDR1 SEHNR, CDR2 FQNEAQ (reference sequence). Trimming removed 3 bases at V and 8 bases at J, with 17 bases between. As DNA, the CDR3 is TGTGCCAGCAGCTTTTTTGCGGGCGCCCTGGATGAGCAGTTCTTC. This translates into CASSFFAGALDEQFF.

This chain links TRBV19 with TRBJ2-5; tentatively, D is TRBD2 (5 bases). The ends were cut back, 4 bases at V and 5 bases at J, with 14 bases in the middle. This CDR3 has 14 amino acids. Germline CDR1 LNHDA, CDR2 SQIVND (reference sequence). As DNA, the CDR3 is TGTGCCAGTAGTACTGGCCGGACGGGGGAGACCCAGTACTTC. Amino acids: CASSTGRTGETQYF. Based on the CDR3 plus reference TRBV19 and TRBJ2-5, the full variable domain is DGGITQSPKYLFRKEGQNVTLSCEQNLNHDAMYWYRQDPGQGLRLIYYSQIVNDFQKGDIAEGYSVSREKKESFPLTVTSAQKNPTAFYLCASSTGRTGETQYFGPGTRLLVL.

This clone was found a few times. The chain couples TRBV6-6 to TRBJ1-1; no clear D. The CDR3 totals 12 residues. Per germline, CDR1 MNHNY and CDR2 SVGAGI (reference sequence). Trimming pared 7 bases from V and 6 bases from J, leaving 12 bases between. CDR3 protein: CASNGAGAEAFF. CDR3 DNA sequence: TGTGCCAGCAACGGAGCGGGCGCTGAAGCTTTCTTT.

This chain links TRBV7-6 with TRBJ2-3; possibly TRBD2 for D (6 bases). The CDR3 has 14 amino acids. The V end was cut by 5 bases, the J end by 6 bases, with 15 bases between. The V gene's germline CDR1 is SGHVS and CDR2 FNYEAQ. Here the CDR3 DNA reads TGTGCCAGCAGCCAACTCGGAGGGAGGGATACGCAGTATTTT. Protein product: CASSQLGGRDTQYF.

In its sample, this clone was seen a few times. Here the CDR3 reads CASTLGTDKNIQYF. As DNA, the CDR3 is TGTGCCAGTACCCTCGGGACAGATAAAAACATTCAGTACTTC. This chain joins TRBV19 and TRBJ2-4; 7 bases fit TRBD1. J gave up 4 bases and V 7 bases, and 7 bases lay outside the gene matches. This CDR3 is built from 14 residues. Germline V gives CDR1 LNHDA, CDR2 SQIVND (reference sequence).

The chain couples TRBV4-3 to TRBJ2-7; 7 bases align to TRBD1. V was pared by 0 bases and J by 3 bases, with 8 bases of the junction left unmatched. The CDR3 length is 16 residues. Germline loops: CDR1 LGHNA, CDR2 YSLEER. CDR3 loop: CASSQDRRQGYYEQYF. DNA for the CDR3: TGCGCCAGCAGCCAAGACCGAAGACAGGGCTACTACGAGCAGTACTTC.

As to this clone: Other DNA sequences in the same sample also yield this CDR3. The gene calls are TRBV19 and TRBJ2-1; D ambiguous. Germline assignment: CDR1 LNHDA and CDR2 SQIVND (reference sequence). The CDR3 covers 15 residues. V lost 1 base and J lost 0, with 7 bases in between. CDR3 residues: CASSIAGSSYNEQFF. CDR3 sequence (DNA): TGTGCCAGTAGTATAGCTGGCAGCTCCTACAATGAGCAGTTCTTC.

This clone was found a few times. The J gene is TRBJ1-5, the V gene TRBV2, with 8 bases identical to TRBD1. The J segment lost 5 bases and the V segment lost 6 bases, leaving 6 bases of the junction unmatched. This CDR3 region has 14 residues. Germline V gene data show CDR1 as SNHLY and CDR2 as FYNNEI. The CDR3 reads CASRGTGSYQPQHF. The CDR3 DNA sequence: TGTGCCAGCAGGGGGACAGGCTCATATCAGCCCCAGCATTTT.

The chain joins TRBV7-2 to TRBJ2-7, with D possibly matching TRBD1 (7 bases). V was trimmed by 4 bases and J by 7 bases, leaving 8 bases between them. Per the germline V gene, CDR1 is SGHTA and CDR2 is FQGNSA. This CDR3 spans 11 amino acids. The CDR3 nucleotides are TGTGCCAGCAGCTCAGGGGGGGAGCAGTACTTC. It codes for CASSSGGEQYF.

CDR3 protein: CASSPQIRGSEGETQYF. For the CDR3, the DNA is TGCGCCAGCAGCCCGCAAATTCGCGGCTCCGAGGGGGAGACCCAGTACTTC. The V call is TRBV4-3, the J call TRBJ2-5, with D perhaps being TRBD1 or TRBD2 (5 bases each). The CDR3 consists of 17 residues. The germline V gene encodes CDR1 LGHNA and CDR2 YSLEER. Between the trimmed V and J ends, which lost 4 bases and 5 bases, there was a span of 23 bases.

This clone was seen a single time. CDR3 region: CASSLVFPGQVEQYF. CDR3 nucleotides: TGTGCCAGCAGCTTAGTGTTCCCCGGACAGGTCGAGCAGTACTTC. The chain carries TRBV7-2 and TRBJ2-7, with TRBD1 matching over 7 bases. V was clipped by 1 base and J by 6 bases; unmatched bases: 9. In germline, CDR1 is SGHTA, CDR2 FQGNSA. This CDR3 comprises 15 residues. The entire variable domain, with the rest obtained from reference TRBV7-2 and TRBJ2-7, is as follows: GAGVSQSPSNKVTEKGKDVELRCDPISGHTALYWYRQSLGQGLEFLIYFQGNSAPDKSGLPSDRFSAERTGGSVSTLTIQRTQQEDSAVYLCASSLVFPGQVEQYFGPGTRLTVT.

The V and J genes are TRBV19 and TRBJ2-1; 9 bases are shared with TRBD2. Germline V gene lookup returns CDR1 LNHDA and CDR2 SQIVND (reference sequence). The CDR3 sequence is 13 residues long. After removal of 4 bases from V and 10 bases from J, the junction contained 5 bases not matched to a gene. CDR3 nucleotide sequence: TGTGCCAGTAGTACGCGGGGGGGTTGGGAGCAGTTCTTC. It is translated as CASSTRGGWEQFF.

This clone was seen more than once but under ten times. The chain uses TRBV19 and TRBJ1-1; D is possibly TRBD1 (5 bases). The CDR3 consists of 14 residues. Germline CDR1 and CDR2: LNHDA and SQIVND (reference sequence). V lost 9 bases and J lost 2, with 16 bases in between. CDR3 region: CASLGWGHNTEAFF. The CDR3 nucleotides read TGTGCCAGCTTAGGATGGGGCCACAACACTGAAGCTTTCTTT.

As for this clone: Other DNA sequences in this sample translate to the same CDR3. V and J are TRBV4-3 and TRBJ1-4; 7 bases agree with TRBD1. Germline CDR1 and CDR2: LGHNA and YSLEER. The CDR3 contains 13 residues. Trimming removed 1 base from V and 8 bases from J; junction bases left unmatched: 1. The chain's CDR3 is CASSQGTGEKLFF. The CDR3 nucleotides are TGCGCCAGCAGCCAAGGGACAGGAGAAAAACTGTTTTTT.

J is TRBJ2-2 and V is TRBV11-3; 10 bases are shared with TRBD1. Germline CDR1 SGHNT, CDR2 YENEEA. Trimming at V came to 3 bases and at J to 6 bases, leaving 10 bases not matched to a gene. The CDR3 spans 17 residues. The CDR3, as DNA: TGTGCCAGCAGCTTGGGGACAGGGGCGTATCGGCCCGGGGAGCTGTTTTTT. As protein: CASSLGTGAYRPGELFF.

This clone has a single count. The V gene is TRBV7-2, the J gene TRBJ2-3; D possibly matches TRBD1 or TRBD2 (5 bases each). Germline loops: CDR1 SGHTA, CDR2 FQGNSA. The CDR3 is 13 amino acids. Between the trimmed V and J ends, which lost 7 bases and 6 bases, there was a span of 14 bases. The CDR3 bases are TGTGCCAGCACCACATCCGAGGGGGATACGCAGTATTTT. Encoded protein: CASTTSEGDTQYF.

This chain links TRBV13 with TRBJ2-7; D remains ambiguous. The V end was cut by 0 bases, the J end by 3 bases, with 12 bases between. Germline V gene lookup returns CDR1 PRHDT and CDR2 FYEKMQ (reference sequence). The CDR3 runs 15 residues. The CDR3 reads CASSLGGSEIYEQYF. For the CDR3, the DNA is TGTGCCAGCAGCTTAGGGGGGTCCGAGATCTACGAGCAGTACTTC.

V usage is TRBV29-1 and J usage is TRBJ1-2; 9 positions agree with TRBD1. The CDR3 has 13 amino acids. Per germline, CDR1 SQVTM and CDR2 ANQGSEA. J gave up 4 bases and V 7 bases, and 7 bases lay outside the gene matches. The CDR3: CSDTGGLGYGYTF. The DNA of the CDR3 is TGCAGCGACACAGGGGGCCTCGGCTATGGCTACACCTTC.

This clone was seen a few times. The J gene is TRBJ1-5, the V gene TRBV4-3; no clear D. Per germline, CDR1 LGHNA and CDR2 YSLEER. This CDR3 region has 15 residues. Deletions cut 0 bases from V and 2 bases from J, with 8 bases between. The CDR3 loop is CASSQEPGGNQPQHF. CDR3 DNA sequence: TGCGCCAGCAGCCAAGAACCCGGAGGCAATCAGCCCCAGCATTTT.

This clone appeared a few times. J is TRBJ2-7 and V is TRBV28; D unclear. The V and J ends lost 3 bases and 4 bases respectively, with 10 bases between them. The CDR3 length is 13 residues. The germline CDR1 and CDR2 sequences are MDHEN and SYDVKM. CDR3 in amino acids: CASSFHTRYEQYF. Written as DNA, the CDR3 is TGTGCCAGCAGTTTCCACACCCGATACGAGCAGTACTTC.